Each of the 15 T cell receptor beta chains below was sequenced from the same sample in a study of blood T cell repertoires in COVID-19. The protocol was immunoSEQ multiplex PCR, while the TCRdb copy is restricted to in-frame clones and leaves out a portion. The repertoire holds about 140,000 clones, with approximately 80% as singletons. The source material was peripheral blood. Receptor source: a human donor in a cohort sampled during active COVID-19.

V gene TRBV3-1 (or the pseudogene TRBV3-2) combines with J gene TRBJ2-5; 9 bases are a match to TRBD2. Germline V gives CDR1 LGHDT, CDR2 YNNKEL (reference sequence). Losses at the gene ends were 4 bases for V and 5 bases for J; bases not matched to a gene: 8. CDR3 size: 15 residues. The CDR3 protein is CASSRAPTSGETQYF. DNA for the CDR3: TGTGCCAGCAGCCGAGCCCCTACTAGCGGGGAGACCCAGTACTTC.

V gene TRBV27 combines with J gene TRBJ2-1; 14 bases are a match to TRBD2. CDR1 and CDR2 from the germline V gene are MNHEY and SMNVEV (reference sequence). Losses at the gene ends were 5 bases for V and 3 bases for J; bases not matched to a gene: 6. The CDR3 consists of 17 residues. CDR3: CASSPGLAGAYYNEQFF. CDR3 DNA sequence: TGTGCCAGCAGTCCGGGACTAGCGGGAGCTTACTACAATGAGCAGTTCTTC.

This clone has a single count. V gene TRBV6-5 combines with J gene TRBJ2-7; 7 bases fit TRBD1. The germline V gene has CDR1 MNHEY and CDR2 SVGAGI. The CDR3 has 15 residues. The J segment lost 5 bases and the V segment lost 0 bases, leaving 7 bases of the junction unmatched. The CDR3 region is CASSYSRHRGNEQYF. The CDR3 DNA reads as TGTGCCAGCAGTTACTCGAGGCACAGGGGCAACGAGCAGTACTTC.

The chain carries TRBV9 and TRBJ2-7; D gene unclear. Trimming took off 4 bases at V and 0 bases at J, with 14 bases between the two ends. The CDR3 runs to 15 residues. Germline lookup yields CDR1 SGDLS and CDR2 YYNGEE. This CDR3 reads CASSLGSTISYEQYF. CDR3 bases: TGTGCCAGCAGCCTCGGGTCTACTATCTCCTACGAGCAGTACTTC. Looking up the rest from reference TRBV9 and TRBJ2-7 gives the full variable domain: DSGVTQTPKHLITATGQRVTLRCSPRSGDLSVYWYQQSLDQGLQFLIQYYNGEERAKGNILERFSAQQFPDLHSELNLSSLELGDSALYFCASSLGSTISYEQYFGPGTRLTVT.

The chain combines TRBV14 with TRBJ2-3, with TRBD2 matching 9 bases. The CDR3 is made up of 17 amino acids. Germline loops: CDR1 SGHDN, CDR2 FVKESK. The trim removed 4 bases at V and 5 bases at J, leaving 13 bases unmatched. The CDR3 is CASSLPRAREGRDTQYF. CDR3 nucleotide sequence: TGTGCCAGCAGCCTCCCCCGAGCGCGGGAGGGCCGAGATACGCAGTATTTT. The complete variable domain, with remaining parts taken from reference TRBV14 and TRBJ2-3, reads EAGVTQFPSHSVIEKGQTVTLRCDPISGHDNLYWYRRVMGKEIKFLLHFVKESKQDESGMPNNRFLAERTGGTYSTLKVQPAELEDSGVYFCASSLPRAREGRDTQYFGPGTRLTVL.

V and J are TRBV15 and TRBJ2-1; D not resolved. CDR1 is LNHNV, CDR2 YYDKDF, per germline (reference sequence). This CDR3 is 11 amino acids long. V shed 3 bases and J shed 8 bases, with 5 bases lying between them. Here the CDR3 reads CATSSLYEQFF. CDR3 DNA sequence: TGTGCCACCAGCAGTCTCTATGAGCAGTTCTTC.

This chain links TRBV29-1 with TRBJ1-6; D perhaps matches TRBD1 (6 bases). The CDR3 is 13 residues long. Looked up from germline, CDR1 is SQVTM and CDR2 is ANQGSEA. V gave up 4 bases and J gave up 7 bases, with 11 bases separating them. Here the CDR3 DNA reads TGCAGCGTTGCTACAGGGTCCAATTCACCCCTCCACTTT. Amino acid sequence: CSVATGSNSPLHF.

This clone has more than one count but fewer than ten. Germline and junction disagree at one end, which may indicate a read error. The chain is built from TRBV7-2 and TRBJ1-2; D perhaps matches TRBD1 (5 bases). The CDR3 extends over 13 amino acids. Germline CDR1 reads SGHTA; CDR2 reads FQGNSA. The CDR3 DNA follows: TGTGCCAGCAGCTTAGTGGGCGTAGGGGTCACATCCTTC. Its translation is CASSLVGVGVTSF.

The genes are TRBV28 and TRBJ1-2; TRBD1 matches at 7 bases. This CDR3 comprises 17 residues. Germline values: CDR1 MDHEN, CDR2 SYDVKM. Trimming took 5 bases from V and 5 from J; bases not matched to a gene: 17. DNA of the CDR3: TGTGCCAGCAGTGGACCCGGGACAGTCAGTCCGTGGTATGGCTACACCTTC. It is translated as CASSGPGTVSPWYGYTF.

The V and J genes are TRBV14 and TRBJ2-1, with 11 bases matching TRBD1. This CDR3 region has 13 residues. CDR1 and CDR2 (germline): SGHDN, FVKESK. Germline trimming cut 4 bases from V and 15 bases from J; bases unmatched to any gene: 8. In nucleotides, the CDR3 is TGTGCCAGCAGCCCATCTAGGACAGGGGGCCGGTTCTTC. Translating gives CASSPSRTGGRFF.

The chain uses TRBV18 and TRBJ2-3, with 7 bases matching TRBD2. The CDR3 totals 16 residues. V shed 2 bases and J 1 base; nucleotides not matched to a gene: 6. Germline loops: CDR1 KGHSH, CDR2 LQKENI. Here the CDR3 DNA reads TGTGCCAGCTCACCAAACTCTAGCGGACGCACAGATACGCAGTATTTT. This gives the protein CASSPNSSGRTDTQYF. The full variable domain, completed using reference TRBV18 and TRBJ2-3, is NAGVMQNPRHLVRRRGQEARLRCSPMKGHSHVYWYRQLPEEGLKFMVYLQKENIIDESGMPKERFSAEFPKEGPSILRIQQVVRGDSAAYFCASSPNSSGRTDTQYFGPGTRLTVL.

The chain carries TRBV15 and TRBJ1-1; TRBD1 matches at 7 bases. From germline, CDR1 is LNHNV and CDR2 YYDKDF (reference sequence). The V segment lost 5 bases and the J segment 6 bases; nucleotides outside the gene matches: 6. This CDR3 is 13 amino acids long. The CDR3 bases are TGTGCCACCAGCCGGAACAGGGGCTCTGAAGCTTTCTTT. Its translation: CATSRNRGSEAFF.

The sample holds a few counts of this clone. The chain has TRBV10-3 and TRBJ2-7, with 9 bases aligning to TRBD2. Germline CDR1 ENHRY, CDR2 SYGVKD. V dropped 6 bases and J dropped 7; count of bases not matched to a gene: 16. The CDR3 has 16 residues. DNA for the CDR3: TGTGCCATCAGCCGCCCCCGGGCGGGAGGGAGCGGGGAGCAGTACTTC. It codes for CAISRPRAGGSGEQYF.

The rearrangement joins TRBV5-4 to TRBJ2-5; 11 nucleotides line up with TRBD2. The CDR3 runs 15 residues. The V segment lost 0 bases and the J segment 2 bases; nucleotides outside the gene matches: 0. CDR1 SGHNT and CDR2 YYREEE come from the germline V gene (reference sequence). CDR3 in amino acids: CASSLGLAGQETQYF. The CDR3, as DNA: TGTGCCAGCAGCTTGGGACTAGCGGGGCAAGAGACCCAGTACTTC.

The genes are TRBV15 and TRBJ2-1; TRBD2 matches 7 bases. V was clipped by 1 base and J by 5 bases; unmatched bases: 2. CDR1 and CDR2 from the germline V gene are LNHNV and YYDKDF (reference sequence). The CDR3 runs to 14 residues. CDR3 loop: CATSRAGGNNEQFF. The CDR3 region has the DNA TGTGCCACCAGCAGAGCGGGAGGTAACAATGAGCAGTTCTTC.